The next 11 T cell receptor beta chains were all read from a single sample in a study of regulatory T cells in long-lasting Graves disease. Time point indicated: persistent/refractory GD, antithyroid drugs over 5 years with positive TRAb. PBMC RNA served as the TCR library source. Library construction for TCR beta used iRepertoire HTBI primers and Arm-PCR of CDR3 regions. TCRdb re-called the multiplex PCR reads with MiXCR, one entry per CDR3 protein. There are approximately 380,000 distinct CDR3 sequences in the sample; around 21% occur only once, and about 20% lies in the top ten. Here the sequenced sample was peripheral blood mononuclear cells (PBMCs), taken when the disease was refractory, from a patient treated with antithyroid drugs. All receptors derive from a female donor with Graves disease.

The CDR3 spells CASSSNLETQYF. CDR3 sequence (DNA): TGTGCCAGCAGCTCCAATTTGGAGACCCAGTACTTC. The chain recombines TRBV7-9 with TRBJ2-5, with unresolved D. Germline V gene lookup returns CDR1 SEHNR and CDR2 FQNEAQ (reference sequence). Trimming removed 4 bases at V and 5 bases at J, with 8 bases between. CDR3 size: 12 residues.

This clonotype has ten or more counts. This sequence joins TRBV7-2 and TRBJ2-5; TRBD1 or TRBD2 may be the D gene (5 bases each). The V end was cut by 5 bases, the J end by 1 base, with 11 bases between. The CDR3 length is 14 residues. Germline values: CDR1 SGHTA, CDR2 FQGNSA. The CDR3 sequence is CASSVGGVQETQYF. The CDR3 DNA reads TGTGCCAGCAGCGTTGGGGGAGTCCAAGAGACCCAGTACTTC.

This clonotype was observed at least ten times. This rearrangement joins TRBV12-3 or TRBV12-4 to TRBJ2-5; D not certain. This CDR3 contains 13 residues. V shed 7 bases and J shed 5 bases, with 14 bases lying between them. The CDR3 region has the DNA TGTGCCAGCACCCGAGGAGTTCGGGAGACCCAGTACTTC. Translation: CASTRGVRETQYF.

The rearrangement joins TRBV19 to TRBJ2-5; tentatively, D is TRBD1 (5 bases). The CDR3 is 17 amino acids. Between the trimmed V and J ends, which lost 2 bases and 3 bases, there was a span of 19 bases. Germline assignment: CDR1 LNHDA and CDR2 SQIVND (reference sequence). Written as DNA, the CDR3 is TGTGCCAGTAGTATATCCCATCGCCCCCAGGGTGAAGAGACCCAGTACTTC. The encoded protein is CASSISHRPQGEETQYF. Full variable domain (missing parts from reference TRBV19 and TRBJ2-5): DGGITQSPKYLFRKEGQNVTLSCEQNLNHDAMYWYRQDPGQGLRLIYYSQIVNDFQKGDIAEGYSVSREKKESFPLTVTSAQKNPTAFYLCASSISHRPQGEETQYFGPGTRLLVL.

The chain combines TRBV6-2 or TRBV6-3 with TRBJ2-6; 12 nucleotides match TRBD1. There are 23 residues in the CDR3. Germline CDR1 and CDR2: MNHEY and SVGEGT. Trimming took 0 bases from V and 2 from J; bases not matched to a gene: 17. The CDR3 DNA is TGTGCCAGCAGTTACTCGAATATTGGCCGGGACAGGGGGCGTTTCCCTGGGGCCAACGTCCTGACTTTC. This sequence encodes CASSYSNIGRDRGRFPGANVLTF.

Many counts were recorded for this clonotype. The chain employs TRBV28 and TRBJ2-7, with no clear D. Trimming took off 5 bases at V and 0 bases at J, with 20 bases between the two ends. The CDR3 has 17 amino acids. Germline V gene lookup returns CDR1 MDHEN and CDR2 SYDVKM. In DNA, the CDR3 is TGTGCCAGCAGTGTGCCGGGCTGGCCGAAGAGCTCCTACGAGCAGTACTTC. As protein: CASSVPGWPKSSYEQYF.

The chain is built from TRBV20-1 and TRBJ2-2, with D maybe TRBD1 (5 bases). Germline values: CDR1 DFQATT, CDR2 SNEGSKA (reference sequence). This CDR3 has 11 amino acids. V was shortened by 5 bases and J by 6 bases, with 7 bases between the two germline ends. In nucleotides, the CDR3 is TGCAGTGCTTGGACATCCGGGGAGCTGTTTTTT. The encoded protein is CSAWTSGELFF.

The sample holds many counts of this clonotype. The chain is built from TRBV20-1 and TRBJ2-7, with D unclear. The V end lost 3 bases, the J end lost 2 bases, and 8 bases lay between the germline ends. CDR3 length: 12 amino acids. The germline V gene encodes CDR1 DFQATT and CDR2 SNEGSKA (reference sequence). CDR3 in amino acids: CSARSQAYEQYF. The CDR3 DNA reads TGCAGTGCTAGGTCTCAGGCCTACGAGCAGTACTTC.

Many counts were recorded for this clonotype. J is TRBJ2-2 and V is TRBV11-2; D perhaps matches TRBD2 (6 bases). The CDR3 spans 16 residues. V dropped 5 bases and J dropped 4 bases, with 17 bases sitting between them. Germline CDR1 is SGHAT and CDR2 is FQNNGV. The CDR3 reads CASSPLPGRGTGELFF. The CDR3 DNA reads as TGTGCCAGCAGCCCTCTGCCGGGGCGGGGCACCGGGGAGCTGTTTTTT.

In this sample, this clonotype turned up many times. This sequence joins TRBV7-9 and TRBJ2-7; D is tentatively TRBD1 or TRBD2 (7 bases each). The CDR3 covers 16 residues. V was shortened by 5 bases and J by 1 base, with 18 bases between the two germline ends. Germline V gene lookup returns CDR1 SEHNR and CDR2 FQNEAQ (reference sequence). CDR3 nucleotides: TGTGCCAGCAGCACCACGGGGCAGGGGGGGTCCTACGAGCAGTACTTC. Its translation is CASSTTGQGGSYEQYF. The full variable domain, its missing parts supplied by reference TRBV7-9 and TRBJ2-7, is DTGVSQNPRHKITKRGQNVTFRCDPISEHNRLYWYRQTLGQGPEFLTYFQNEAQLEKSRLLSDRFSAERPKGSFSTLEIQRTEQGDSAMYLCASSTTGQGGSYEQYFGPGTRLTVT.

This clonotype was detected ten times or more. The V and J genes are TRBV9 and TRBJ1-2; no reliable D call. The V gene lost 0 bases and the J gene lost 3 bases, with 6 bases spanning the gap. Germline V CDR1 and CDR2: SGDLS, YYNGEE. There are 13 residues in the CDR3. In nucleotides, the CDR3 is TGTGCCAGCAGCGTAGGTCGAGACTATGGCTACACCTTC. Translation gives CASSVGRDYGYTF.